This TCR beta chain was documented in a study of shared clonotypes between healthy human individuals. Trimming removed 0 bases at V and 0 bases at J, with 10 bases between. Germline CDR1 and CDR2: SGHRS and YFSETQ. The CDR3 length is 16 residues. General study findings and limits: Relative to their counterparts shared across all four donors, non-shared clonotypes exhibited diminished generation probabilities. Naive subsets generally had larger estimated richness than memory subsets.

The method was immunoSEQ multiplex PCR; TCRdb's version includes in-frame clones alone and lacks a portion of them. The sample records 850,000 to 1,100,000 clones, about 80% being singletons. This clone was recorded only once. Its antigen remains unidentified. The rearrangement links TRBV5-1 to TRBJ2-4; D may be TRBD2 (6 bases). This receptor was identified in a man between 18 and 29 years old in good health. Some clones in this sample may be carry-over from other donors' samples. The sequenced material came from memory CD4+ T cells from PBMCs. Regarding subset: CD45RA-negative fraction. The CDR3 here is CASSLELALAKNIQYF. Written as DNA, the CDR3 is TGCGCCAGCAGCTTGGAACTAGCTCTAGCCAAAAACATTCAGTACTTC.